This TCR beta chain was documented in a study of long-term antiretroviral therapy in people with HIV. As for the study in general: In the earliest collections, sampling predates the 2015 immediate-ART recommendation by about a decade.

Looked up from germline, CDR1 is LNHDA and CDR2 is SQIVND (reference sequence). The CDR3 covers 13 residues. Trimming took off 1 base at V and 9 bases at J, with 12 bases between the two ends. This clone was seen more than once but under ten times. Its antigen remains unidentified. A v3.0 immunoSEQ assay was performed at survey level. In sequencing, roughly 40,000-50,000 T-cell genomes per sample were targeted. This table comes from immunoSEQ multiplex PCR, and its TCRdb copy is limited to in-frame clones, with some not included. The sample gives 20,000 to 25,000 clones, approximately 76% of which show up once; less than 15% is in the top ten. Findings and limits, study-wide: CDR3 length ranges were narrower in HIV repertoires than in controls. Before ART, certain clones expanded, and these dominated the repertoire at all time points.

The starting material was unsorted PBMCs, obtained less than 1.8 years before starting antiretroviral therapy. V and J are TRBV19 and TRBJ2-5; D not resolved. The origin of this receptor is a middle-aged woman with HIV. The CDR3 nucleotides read TGTGCCAGTAGTATAGTAGGCAGGACGGCCCAGTACTTC. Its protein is CASSIVGRTAQYF. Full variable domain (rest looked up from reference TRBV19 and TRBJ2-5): DGGITQSPKYLFRKEGQNVTLSCEQNLNHDAMYWYRQDPGQGLRLIYYSQIVNDFQKGDIAEGYSVSREKKESFPLTVTSAQKNPTAFYLCASSIVGRTAQYFGPGTRLLVL.